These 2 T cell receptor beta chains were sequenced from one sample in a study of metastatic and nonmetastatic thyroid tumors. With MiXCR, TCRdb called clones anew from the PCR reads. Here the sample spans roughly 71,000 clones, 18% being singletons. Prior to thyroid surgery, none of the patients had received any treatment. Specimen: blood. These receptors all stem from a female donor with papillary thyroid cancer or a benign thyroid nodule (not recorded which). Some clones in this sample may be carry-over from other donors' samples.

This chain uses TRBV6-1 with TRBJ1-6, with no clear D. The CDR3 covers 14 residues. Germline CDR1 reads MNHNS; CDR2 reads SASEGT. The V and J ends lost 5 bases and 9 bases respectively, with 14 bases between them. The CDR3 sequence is CASSRAPPTSPLHF. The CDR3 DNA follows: TGTGCCAGCAGTCGAGCTCCCCCAACTTCACCCCTCCACTTT.

This CDR3 reads CASSAGTGPYEQYF. The CDR3, as DNA: TGTGCCAGTAGTGCCGGGACAGGGCCCTACGAGCAGTACTTC. This rearrangement joins TRBV19 to TRBJ2-7; 9 positions agree with TRBD1. Unmatched junction bases numbered 4, after V lost 5 bases and J lost 2 bases. CDR3 length: 14 residues. Germline V gives CDR1 LNHDA, CDR2 SQIVND (reference sequence).